A single sample is the source of the 5 T cell receptor beta chains below, sequenced in a study of blood T cells in healthy people across ages. Alongside a J-beta primer mix, a sample-barcoded 5' primer served in a second PCR lasting about 7 to 12 cycles. TCRdb re-derived calls from the 5' RACE reads in MiXCR, one entry per CDR3 protein. The sample records roughly 700,000 distinct CDR3 sequences, around half being singletons. The sample comprised blood. The receptors derive from a woman aged 55-70 years in good health.

V gene TRBV7-8 combines with J gene TRBJ2-6; TRBD1 matches 10 bases. V shed 2 bases, J shed 0 bases, and the junction held 4 bases outside the gene matches. Germline values: CDR1 SGHVS, CDR2 FQNEAQ. The CDR3 loop spans 18 amino acids. The CDR3 sequence: CASSLRGQGSSGANVLTF. CDR3 coding DNA: TGTGCCAGCAGCTTAAGGGGACAGGGGAGCTCTGGGGCCAACGTCCTGACTTTC.

The V gene is TRBV20-1, the J gene TRBJ2-3; TRBD2 aligns across 10 bases. Germline assignment: CDR1 DFQATT and CDR2 SNEGSKA (reference sequence). V lost 6 bases and J lost 6; bases outside the gene matches: 12. This CDR3 comprises 15 residues. This CDR3 is CSARLAGTRGDTQYF. CDR3 nucleotide sequence: TGCAGTGCAAGACTAGCGGGTACTAGGGGGGATACGCAGTATTTT.

The chain uses TRBV2 and TRBJ1-6, with no clear D. Trimming pared 8 bases from V and 4 bases from J, leaving 9 bases between. The CDR3 is 13 amino acids. Per germline, CDR1 SNHLY and CDR2 FYNNEI. The CDR3 DNA reads TGTGCCAGCTCTCGCGAATATAATTCACCCCTCCACTTT. As protein: CASSREYNSPLHF.

This clonotype was recorded at least ten times. The chain has TRBV2 and TRBJ1-6; TRBD1 aligns across 8 bases. Germline CDR1 SNHLY, CDR2 FYNNEI. The CDR3 is 17 residues long. The J segment lost 6 bases and the V segment lost 5 bases, leaving 12 bases of the junction unmatched. DNA of the CDR3: TGTGCCAGCAGTTCCGGGACAGGTGCCTCTCCTAATTCACCCCTCCACTTT. This sequence encodes CASSSGTGASPNSPLHF.

This chain joins TRBV20-1 and TRBJ1-5; 8 bases are a match to TRBD1. In germline, CDR1 is DFQATT, CDR2 SNEGSKA (reference sequence). The CDR3 extends over 15 amino acids. V trimming: 5 bases; J trimming: 3 bases; junction bases outside the gene matches: 9. The CDR3 DNA is TGCAGTGCTGTCCCGGGACAGGTCGACAATCAGCCCCAGCATTTT. It encodes CSAVPGQVDNQPQHF.